Given below is one T cell receptor beta chain in context. In this sample, this clonotype turned up many times. The antigen it binds to is not known. Nothing much larger sits one base from this clone, and base qualities are not available. These data come from a study of blood T cells in healthy people across ages (dated by TCRdb to between 2015 and 2017). Turning to the overall study: In model experiments, roughly one uniquely barcoded TCR beta cDNA molecule per two T cells was captured by template switching. Using the same blood draw, the study looked at two additional independent replicas of 1 million unique cDNA reads for two donors, one aged 18 to 29 and the other aged 80 or older. Age-related changes in TCR beta repertoire diversity were measured in the study by deep sequencing normalized with unique cDNA molecular identifiers. The donors were split into four age groups: young (average around 15 years), middle-aged (roughly 42), aged (about 56) and long-lived (roughly 88). To avoid experimental bias, donors of different ages were distributed randomly across sequencing lanes.

The germline V gene specifies SQVTM as CDR1 and ANQGSEA as CDR2. Unmatched junction bases come to 2, with V trimmed by 4 bases and J by 0 bases. From its cysteine to its phenylalanine, the CDR3 spans 13 amino acids. The only DNA kept is the CDR3, 39 bases in frame from the first base. The research as a whole found: Estimates of total diversity based on one million sequenced T cells were considered lower bounds and underestimates. Because the CMV infection status of the donors was unknown, age-related changes in expanded clonotypes may potentially have been confounded. There was a strong correlation between observed TCR beta diversity and the percentage of naive T cells measured by flow cytometry. Since profiling was done on bulk unsorted PBMCs, naive and antigen-experienced compartments could not be conclusively compared. As age increased, observed TCR beta diversity per million T cells dropped in a roughly linear way, and a significant reduction was already evident by age about 40. Compared with the aged group, more naive CD4+ T cells, fewer expanded clones and increased TCR diversity were shown by the long-lived group, suggesting age selection.

The donors were 40 or so Caucasian individuals from Russia, aged 6 to 90 years, who were systemically healthy. Each donor gave 9 to 10 milliliters of peripheral blood, collected into EDTA-treated Vacutainer tubes. Ficoll-Paque density-gradient centrifugation was used to isolate PBMCs, with at least 6.5 million per sample. Total RNA, at least 6 micrograms per sample, was extracted from PBMCs with Trizol reagent. The percentages of naive CD45RAhigh/CD27high T cells were determined by flow cytometry on a PBMC aliquot from every donor. The receptor library was made with 5' RACE. Sequencing relied on an Illumina HiSeq 2500. A second PCR of about 7 to 12 cycles was performed with a sample-barcoded 5' primer and a J-beta primer mix. Each TCR beta cDNA molecule received a unique molecular identifier from a template-switch 5' adaptor carrying 12 random nucleotides. Each sample yielded at least 3 million CDR3-containing paired-end reads. All of the RNA was converted into first-strand cDNA using the Mint cDNA synthesis kit, with a TRBC-specific oligonucleotide serving as the primer. After uracil-DNA glycosylase treatment, a first 18-cycle PCR used universal primers M1SS and BC2_uni_R on all cDNA. On the authors' methods: Normalization of each sample was performed by random selection of 1 million high-quality reads, each carrying a distinct molecular identifier. Reads with shared molecular identifiers were discarded instead of being binned into consensus sequences. MiTCR, set to a Q25 quality threshold and the strictest error-elimination algorithm, was used for CDR3 identification, clonotype clustering and error correction. A nonparametric unseen species model with Euler transformation was used to estimate lower-bound total TCR beta diversity. Through fastp at Q25 and MiXCR, TCRdb rebuilt clones from the public reads, retaining in-frame beta chains. Identical CDR3 protein sequences are pooled into one entry, listed with their most common genes and DNA. The V and J calls here are based on TCRdb, not the publication. In all, the sample holds roughly 1,500,000 distinct CDR3 sequences, and roughly 32% of those were seen once. The top ten constitute 11% of the sample.

The rearranged chain carries TRBV29-1 and TRBJ2-7, with 8 bases matching TRBD1. The source material was blood. This TCR was recovered from a woman in her thirties in good health. The CDR3 protein is CSVGQGNSYEQYF. The nucleotide sequence is given as TGCAGCGTTGGACAGGGGAACTCCTACGAGCAGTACTTC.